This TCR beta chain was documented in a study of control samples from healthy donors and cancer patients. The V segment lost 2 bases and the J segment 7 bases; nucleotides outside the gene matches: 7. From germline, CDR1 is SGHTA and CDR2 FQGTGA. The length of the CDR3 is 15 residues. Assay: immunoSEQ multiplex PCR; the TCRdb copy retains only in-frame clones and omits some. The table has more than 110,000 clones, 75% to 90% seen once. Material for sequencing was blood. This chain connects TRBV7-3 to TRBJ2-2, with TRBD2 identical over 7 bases. This clonotype originated in a young woman in good health. The CDR3 nucleotides are TGTGCCAGCAGCTTATGGGGGAGGGAGAACGGGGAGCTGTTTTTT. Translating it yields CASSLWGRENGELFF.